This T cell receptor (beta chain) was documented in a study of cytomegalovirus exposure and HLA in healthy donors (dated by TCRdb to 2016 to 2017). Background for the entire study: An earlier analysis of some 500 of the donors reported roughly 300 Gb of sequence data and some 120 million unique TCR beta sequences from roughly 200 million T cells. Among 300 to 500 genotyped donors of the cohort, an average of roughly 230,000 unique TCR beta nucleotide sequences was sequenced per donor, of which approximately 18% were non-productive. The study combined high-throughput TCR immunosequencing, statistical association of individual TCRs with disease status, and machine learning to predict cytomegalovirus infection status. An earlier analysis of approximately 640 of the donors applied high-throughput TCR beta sequencing to assess whether each TCR beta V gene segment acted as functional or pseudogenic. Genome-wide SNP genotypes for about three fifths of the roughly 700 donors were used in a later genetic analysis, which treated that subset as a discovery cohort. A few DR-DQ haplotypes were treated as single units for association and clustering because of strong linkage in the cohort. The later analysis used no new phenotypic data to find candidate immune exposures, relying instead on TCR beta sequences and their occurrence across donors. Approximately 300 gigabases of sequencing data and some 85 million unique TCR sequences were included in an early release covering 550 to 800 HLA-typed donors. The aim of the study was to test whether cataloging public T cell receptors could identify signatures of past pathogen exposure. Besides the first cohort of around 700 subjects, a separate validation cohort made up of 120 different subjects was used. To study patterns of TCR occurrence, a later analysis re-analyzed previously published TCR beta repertoires from 666 donors and added high-resolution HLA genotyping. The study profiled the T cell repertoires of more than 500 subjects by immunosequencing and related them to cytomegalovirus serostatus. Every repertoire in the discovery cohort had been generated on one and the same sequencing platform. Donor age, sex, ethnicity and CMV serostatus were collected together with the repertoire data. The number of typed donors differed by locus: about 620-640 for A, B, C, DRB1 and DQB1; approximately 520 for DQA1; roughly 600 for DPA1; and around 450 for DPB1. Of the approximately 400 genotyped donors, roughly 80% fell in the genetic ancestry cluster associated with self-reported Caucasian donors. HLA typing covered class I and class II loci at four-digit resolution.

About this clone: The antigen it recognizes is unknown. No base qualities exist here, and no much larger clone lies one base off it.

The CDR3 numbers 16 residues from cysteine through phenylalanine. Left in the record is the CDR3 DNA by itself, 48 bases read in frame from the first base. The germline V gene sets CDR1 to KGHSH and CDR2 to LQKENI. Germline trimming amounts to 1 base on V and 7 bases on J, with 9 as the count of junction bases outside the gene matches. Beyond this particular receptor, the publication reports: A later genetic analysis reported fewer N-insertions in productive TCRs among donors in an Asian-associated ancestry cluster than the roughly 620-donor mean. In a later analysis, TCR association rates were found to vary across HLA loci, with the most associated TCRs seen for DRB1 alleles and the fewest for HLA-C alleles. An earlier analysis of 587 of the donors showed that most TCR beta V segments appeared in productive rearrangements either about 87% or about 30% of the time, which broadly matched IMGT annotations. According to a later analysis, parvovirus B19, influenza, CMV and Epstein-Barr virus appeared linked to several top co-occurrence clusters. A further reported finding was that TCR beta sequences accurately predicted the HLA-A and HLA-B alleles for most subjects in the first cohort. The classifier was reported to diagnose cytomegalovirus status with high specificity and sensitivity in both the original cohort and the validation cohort. The only immune exposure information available for the cohort was CMV serostatus. In vitro tests confirmed that a few of the cytomegalovirus-associated TCR beta chains recognize cytomegalovirus antigens. A cluster of highly shared sequence variants was judged likely to represent a technical artifact of the sequencing pipeline. V-gene and J-gene trimming of TCR beta chains was associated with a missense DCLRE1C variant in a later genetic analysis, and the association was replicated in an independent cohort. Correlated functional status among segregating V segments might reflect linkage disequilibrium, but an unknown experimental factor could not be ruled out. Strong co-occurrence of HLA alleles, especially DR and DQ, made assigning TCR associations to individual alleles difficult. Because counts were too low, approximately 15 rarely observed V segments, including chromosome 9 orphons, were excluded from the earlier analysis of 500 to 700 of the donors. Presence/absence analyses assumed roughly uniform sequencing depth across donors, an assumption that may not hold. The 87-base-pair reads could not distinguish some IMGT-functional V segments, including TRBV6-2 and TRBV6-3, so those segments were excluded. A later analysis associated some 17,000 TCR beta sequences with specific HLA alleles at a false discovery rate of 0.05. Because HLA typing was missing for some donors at each locus, association tests included only the typed subset. In this cohort, only TCR beta chains were sequenced, and detectable features were limited by the absence of alpha or paired-chain data. While some public TCRs were present in many individuals, most TCR sequences turned up only very rarely across donors. The authors suggested that the approach could potentially be extended to other disease states and immunological phenotypes. In a later analysis, HLA-associated TCR beta chains showed more clonal expansion and lower generation probabilities than non-associated chains that were equally common. In the study, around 150 TCR beta chains were listed as associated with cytomegalovirus. According to a later analysis, most CMV-associated TCR beta chains appeared to be HLA-restricted, and the HLA associations seemed to be driven largely by CMV exposure.

Library preparation was by the immunoSEQ multiplex PCR assay. For the multiplex PCR, a mixture combining 60 forward primers for TCR Vbeta segments and 13 reverse primers for TCR Jbeta segments was used. The CDR3 region of rearranged TCR beta genes was amplified from genomic DNA by a multiplex PCR assay. The Illumina HiSeq System was used to sequence the amplified TCR beta libraries as 87-base-pair reads. The authors' pipeline ran thus. A later analysis counted some 80 million unique TCR beta chains across the 666 repertoires, and 10 million to 12 million of these chains were shared by at least two donors. Raw reads were error-corrected and collapsed into unique sequences by a nearest-neighbor algorithm in which closely related sequences were merged to remove PCR and sequencing errors. To assign V, D and J gene segments, CDR3 sequences were aligned to IMGT reference sequences. For a sequence to be retained, at least a six-nucleotide match to both a V gene segment and a J gene segment was required. Rearrangements were classified as productive when the CDR3 lacked stop codons and remained in frame with V and J, and all other rearrangements were classified as non-productive. Following IMGT convention, CDR3 was defined as the stretch from the second conserved V-encoded cysteine up to the conserved J-encoded phenylalanine. Sequences without an unambiguous match to a single V gene segment were excluded from the earlier analysis of about 600 of the donors. In an earlier analysis of roughly 500 of the donors, V segments were called functional above 56.7% productive rearrangements and were called segregating when the between-donor standard deviation exceeded 5%. A statistical classification framework was built for diagnosing cytomegalovirus status from the catalog of TCR beta chain sequences. In a later analysis, V and J genes were assigned by comparing TCR nucleotide sequences against IMGT/GENE-DB human TR gene sequences. The TCRdist pipeline was used in a later analysis to assign CDR3 sequences and most-parsimonious VDJ recombination scenarios. A later analysis defined each TCR beta chain by its CDR3 amino acid sequence plus V-gene family, and excluded reads lacking a unique V-gene family. To address suspected cross-contamination and a sequencing artifact, a later analysis removed 592 highly shared, low-generation-probability nucleotide sequences. In a later analysis, a clonal expansion index was calculated for each public chain from normalized within-repertoire ranks of inferred template counts. In a later analysis, generation probabilities were computed using a VDJ recombination model fitted to out-of-frame rearrangements, and the results were checked against IGoR. In a later analysis, TCR-TCR, TCR-HLA and TCR-CMV co-occurrence was scored with hypergeometric tests, and a repertoire-size bias correction was applied to TCR pairs. In a later analysis, false discovery rates were estimated by permuting HLA or CMV assignments 20 times. A later analysis grouped co-occurring TCRs with DBSCAN, adding TCRdist sequence similarity when clustering within HLA-allele-positive subsets. Repertoires with fewer than 30,000 or more than 120,000 public chains were left out of co-occurrence clustering, as were four to six repertoires with anomalous nucleotide sharing. This immuneACCESS table, as held by TCRdb, lists in-frame sequences with V and J called but not all clones. Of the missing ones, under half trace to an unresolved V gene in checked studies; the others have no known cause. For V, J and clone size, that table is used; D and trimming come from the DNA. This sample comprises 150,000 to 200,000 clones, about four fifths of them detected only once. Clones ranked in the top ten supply approximately 1.6% of the sample.

In total, roughly 670 healthy bone marrow donors made up the cohort. At the time of sampling, every cohort member was nominally healthy, though immune exposures that went unrecorded were likely present. The donor was CMV seropositive and belonged to the group of 250 to 300 seropositive cohort members. A peripheral blood sample was provided by each donor, and peripheral blood mononuclear cells were used for TCR beta sequencing. Genomic DNA extraction from the blood cell samples was performed with the Qiagen DNeasy Blood Extraction Kit. Specimen: PBMCs. The sequence was collected from a man aged 40-55 years in good health and CMV-seropositive. The receptor chain draws on TRBV18 and TRBJ2-1, with 8 bases matching TRBD2. The nucleotide sequence reads TGTGCCAGCTCACCACTGTCAGCGGGAGTTAGTAATGAGCAGTTCTTC. It encodes CASSPLSAGVSNEQFF.